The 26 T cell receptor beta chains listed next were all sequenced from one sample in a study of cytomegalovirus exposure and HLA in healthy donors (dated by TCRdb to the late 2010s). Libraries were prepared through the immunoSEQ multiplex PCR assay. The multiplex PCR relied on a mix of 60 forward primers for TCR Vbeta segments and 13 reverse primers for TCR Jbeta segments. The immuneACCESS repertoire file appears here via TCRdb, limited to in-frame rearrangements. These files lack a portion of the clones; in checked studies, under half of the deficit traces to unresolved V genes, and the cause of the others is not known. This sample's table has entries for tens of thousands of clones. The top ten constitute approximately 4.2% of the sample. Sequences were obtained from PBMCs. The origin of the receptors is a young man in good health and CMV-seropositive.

The CDR3 DNA is TGCGCCAGCAGTCAACAGATAAACATTCAGTACTTC. Translating it yields CASSQQINIQYF. The V and J genes are TRBV23-1 and TRBJ2-4; D gene unclear. TRBV23-1 counts as an open reading frame of uncertain function. This CDR3 region has 12 residues. The germline V and J ends were trimmed by 2 bases and 6 bases, with 5 bases remaining between them.

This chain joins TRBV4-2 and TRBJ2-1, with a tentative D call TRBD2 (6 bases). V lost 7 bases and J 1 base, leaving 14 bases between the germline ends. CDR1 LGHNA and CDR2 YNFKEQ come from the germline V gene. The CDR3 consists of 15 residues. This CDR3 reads CASTRGGSSYNEQFF. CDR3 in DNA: TGTGCCAGCACCCGTGGAGGGAGTTCCTACAATGAGCAGTTCTTC.

The CDR3 DNA follows: TGTGCCAGCAGTCTGACCACTGGACTAGCGGGGGGCTTTCACTCCTACGAGCAGTACTTC. Residues: CASSLTTGLAGGFHSYEQYF. The rearrangement uses TRBV28 and TRBJ2-7, with 14 nucleotides matching TRBD2. Germline values: CDR1 MDHEN, CDR2 SYDVKM. V shed 5 bases, J shed 0 bases, and the junction held 15 bases outside the gene matches. The length of the CDR3 is 20 residues.

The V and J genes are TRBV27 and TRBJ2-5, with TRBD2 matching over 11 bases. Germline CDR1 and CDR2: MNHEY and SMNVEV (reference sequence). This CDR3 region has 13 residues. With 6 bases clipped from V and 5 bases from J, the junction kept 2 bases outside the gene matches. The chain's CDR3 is CASSLAGGETQYF. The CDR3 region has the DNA TGTGCCAGCAGCCTAGCGGGAGGCGAGACCCAGTACTTC.

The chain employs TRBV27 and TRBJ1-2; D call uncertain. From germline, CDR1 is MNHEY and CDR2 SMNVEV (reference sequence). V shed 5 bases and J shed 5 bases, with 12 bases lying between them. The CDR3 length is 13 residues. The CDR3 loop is CASSPGPDYGYTF. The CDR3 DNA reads TGTGCCAGCAGTCCTGGGCCCGATTATGGCTACACCTTC.

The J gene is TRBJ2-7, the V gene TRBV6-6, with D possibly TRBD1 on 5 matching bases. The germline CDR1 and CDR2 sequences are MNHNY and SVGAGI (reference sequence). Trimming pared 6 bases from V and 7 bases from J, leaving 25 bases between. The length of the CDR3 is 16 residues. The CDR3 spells CASSPSTVPVGSEQYF. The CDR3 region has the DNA TGTGCCAGCAGCCCCTCGACAGTTCCCGTCGGATCGGAGCAGTACTTC.

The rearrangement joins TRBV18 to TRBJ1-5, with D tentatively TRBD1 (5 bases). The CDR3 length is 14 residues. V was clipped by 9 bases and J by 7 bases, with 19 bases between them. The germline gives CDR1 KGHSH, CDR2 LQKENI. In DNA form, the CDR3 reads TGTGCCAGTAGCGGGACCTCTGGTAGGCAGCCCCAGCATTTT. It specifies CASSGTSGRQPQHF. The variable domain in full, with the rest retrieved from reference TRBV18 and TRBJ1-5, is NAGVMQNPRHLVRRRGQEARLRCSPMKGHSHVYWYRQLPEEGLKFMVYLQKENIIDESGMPKERFSAEFPKEGPSILRIQQVVRGDSAAYFCASSGTSGRQPQHFGDGTRLSIL.

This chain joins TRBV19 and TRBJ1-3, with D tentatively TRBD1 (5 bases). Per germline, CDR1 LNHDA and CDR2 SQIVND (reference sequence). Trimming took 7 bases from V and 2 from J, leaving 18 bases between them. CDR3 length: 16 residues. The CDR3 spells CASTPWGSSTGNTIYF. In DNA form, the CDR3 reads TGTGCCAGTACCCCATGGGGCAGCAGCACTGGAAACACCATATATTTT.

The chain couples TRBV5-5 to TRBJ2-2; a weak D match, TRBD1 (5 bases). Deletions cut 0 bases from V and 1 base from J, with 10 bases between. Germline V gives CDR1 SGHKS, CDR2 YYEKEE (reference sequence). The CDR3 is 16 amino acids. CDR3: CASSLGVQGNTGELFF. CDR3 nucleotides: TGTGCCAGCAGCTTGGGGGTTCAGGGGAACACCGGGGAGCTGTTTTTT.

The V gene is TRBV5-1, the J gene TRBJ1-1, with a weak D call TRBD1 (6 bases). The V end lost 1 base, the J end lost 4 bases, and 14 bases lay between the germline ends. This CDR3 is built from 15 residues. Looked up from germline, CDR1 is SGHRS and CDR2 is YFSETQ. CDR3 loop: CASSLSPGVGTEAFF. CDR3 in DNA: TGCGCCAGCAGCTTGTCTCCAGGGGTGGGCACTGAAGCTTTCTTT.

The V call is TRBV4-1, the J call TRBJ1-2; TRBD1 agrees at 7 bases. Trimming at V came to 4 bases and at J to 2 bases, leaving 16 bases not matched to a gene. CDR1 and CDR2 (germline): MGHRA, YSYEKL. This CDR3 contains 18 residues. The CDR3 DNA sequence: TGCGCCAGCAGCCCTAACCCAACAGGGGTTGCAACGAACTATGGCTACACCTTC. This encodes CASSPNPTGVATNYGYTF.

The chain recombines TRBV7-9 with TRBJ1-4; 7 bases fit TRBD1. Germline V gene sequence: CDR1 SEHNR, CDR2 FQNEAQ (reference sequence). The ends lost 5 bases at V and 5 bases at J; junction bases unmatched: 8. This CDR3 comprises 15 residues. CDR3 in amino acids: CASSPGTGENEKLFF. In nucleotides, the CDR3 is TGTGCCAGCAGCCCCGGCACAGGGGAGAATGAAAAACTGTTTTTT.

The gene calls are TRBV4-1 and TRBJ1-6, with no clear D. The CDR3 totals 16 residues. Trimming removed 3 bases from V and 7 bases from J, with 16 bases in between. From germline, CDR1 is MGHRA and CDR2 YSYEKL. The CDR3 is CASSQGTPGGNSPLHF. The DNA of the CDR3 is TGCGCCAGCAGCCAGGGCACCCCCGGAGGGAATTCACCCCTCCACTTT.

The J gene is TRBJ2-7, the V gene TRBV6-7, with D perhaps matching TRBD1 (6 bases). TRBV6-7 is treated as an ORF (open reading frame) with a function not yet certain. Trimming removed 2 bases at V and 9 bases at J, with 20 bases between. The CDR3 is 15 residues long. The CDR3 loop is CASSYPRGRGPRQYF. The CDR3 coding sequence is TGTGCCAGCAGTTACCCCAGGGGACGCGGCCCTCGGCAGTACTTC.

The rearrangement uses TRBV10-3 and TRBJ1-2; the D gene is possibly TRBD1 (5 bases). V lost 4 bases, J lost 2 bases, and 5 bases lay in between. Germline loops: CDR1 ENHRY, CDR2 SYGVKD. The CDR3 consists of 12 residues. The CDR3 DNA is TGTGCCATCAGTGGGACAAACTATGGCTACACCTTC. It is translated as CAISGTNYGYTF.

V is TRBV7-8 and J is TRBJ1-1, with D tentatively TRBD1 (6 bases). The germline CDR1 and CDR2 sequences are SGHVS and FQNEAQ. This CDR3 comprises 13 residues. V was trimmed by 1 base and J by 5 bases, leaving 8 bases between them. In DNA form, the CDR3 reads TGTGCCAGCAGCTTAGGGCAGGGGACTGAAGCTTTCTTT. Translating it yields CASSLGQGTEAFF.

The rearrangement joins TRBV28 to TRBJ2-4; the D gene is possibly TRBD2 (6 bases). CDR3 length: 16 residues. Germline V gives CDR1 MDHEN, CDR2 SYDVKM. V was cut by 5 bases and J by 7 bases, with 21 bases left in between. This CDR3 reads CASSPSLAGRVNIQYF. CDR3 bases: TGTGCCAGCAGTCCATCGTTGGCGGGACGGGTGAACATTCAGTACTTC.

The CDR3 coding sequence is TGTGCCAGCAGAACCTCCCTGGACAGGCTGGCTGCTTTCTTT. Translation gives CASRTSLDRLAAFF. The J gene is TRBJ1-1, the V gene TRBV27, with 7 positions matching TRBD1. From germline, CDR1 is MNHEY and CDR2 SMNVEV (reference sequence). The CDR3 has 14 amino acids. The V segment lost 6 bases and the J segment 11 bases; nucleotides outside the gene matches: 15.

The CDR3 region is CASWVGGSDEQYF. The CDR3 region has the DNA TGTGCCAGCTGGGTAGGAGGATCTGACGAGCAGTACTTC. This sequence joins TRBV2 and TRBJ2-7; D perhaps matches TRBD2 (5 bases). The CDR3 has 13 residues. V dropped 8 bases and J dropped 5 bases, with 16 bases sitting between them. Germline V gives CDR1 SNHLY, CDR2 FYNNEI.

CDR3 region: CASSPRQGLYNEQFF. CDR3 in DNA: TGTGCCAGCAGCCCCCGACAGGGGTTATACAATGAGCAGTTCTTC. The rearrangement joins TRBV9 to TRBJ2-1; 8 nucleotides match TRBD1. The germline CDR1 and CDR2 sequences are SGDLS and YYNGEE. The CDR3 sequence is 15 residues long. V lost 4 bases, J lost 4 bases, and 7 bases stayed unmatched. The whole variable domain, filled in from reference TRBV9 and TRBJ2-1, reads DSGVTQTPKHLITATGQRVTLRCSPRSGDLSVYWYQQSLDQGLQFLIQYYNGEERAKGNILERFSAQQFPDLHSELNLSSLELGDSALYFCASSPRQGLYNEQFFGPGTRLTVL.

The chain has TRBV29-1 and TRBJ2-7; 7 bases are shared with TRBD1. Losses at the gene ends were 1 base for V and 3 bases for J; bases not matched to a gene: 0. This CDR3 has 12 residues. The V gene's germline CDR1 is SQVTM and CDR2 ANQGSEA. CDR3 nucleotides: TGCAGCGTTGAAGGACAGGGCTACGAGCAGTACTTC. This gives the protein CSVEGQGYEQYF.

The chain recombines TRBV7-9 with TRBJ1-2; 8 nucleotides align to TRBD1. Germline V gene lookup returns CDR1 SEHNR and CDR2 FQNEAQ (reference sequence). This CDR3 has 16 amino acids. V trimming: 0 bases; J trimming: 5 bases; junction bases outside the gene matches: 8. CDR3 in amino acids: CASSLAGGQGAYGYTF. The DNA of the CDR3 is TGTGCCAGCAGCTTAGCAGGAGGTCAGGGGGCGTATGGCTACACCTTC.

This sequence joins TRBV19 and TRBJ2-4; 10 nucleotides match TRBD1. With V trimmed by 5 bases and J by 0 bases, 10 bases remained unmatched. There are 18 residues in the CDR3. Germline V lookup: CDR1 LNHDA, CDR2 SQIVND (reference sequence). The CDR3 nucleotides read TGTGCCAGTAGTCGAGAGACAGGGGGCCTTAGAGCCAAAAACATTCAGTACTTC. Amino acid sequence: CASSRETGGLRAKNIQYF.

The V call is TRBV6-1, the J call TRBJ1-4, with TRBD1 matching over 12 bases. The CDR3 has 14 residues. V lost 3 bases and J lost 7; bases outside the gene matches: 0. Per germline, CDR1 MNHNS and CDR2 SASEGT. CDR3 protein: CASSEGQGAEKLFF. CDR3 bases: TGTGCCAGCAGTGAGGGACAGGGGGCTGAAAAACTGTTTTTT.

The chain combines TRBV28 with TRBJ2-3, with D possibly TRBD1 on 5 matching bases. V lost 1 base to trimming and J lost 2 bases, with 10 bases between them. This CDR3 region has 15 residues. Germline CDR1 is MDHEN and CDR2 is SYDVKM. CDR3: CASSLSGHFTDTQYF. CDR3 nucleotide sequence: TGTGCCAGCAGTTTATCCGGACACTTCACAGATACGCAGTATTTT.

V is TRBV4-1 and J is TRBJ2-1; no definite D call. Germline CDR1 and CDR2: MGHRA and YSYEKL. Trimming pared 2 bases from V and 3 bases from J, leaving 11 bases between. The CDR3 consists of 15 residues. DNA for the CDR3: TGCGCCAGCAGCCAACGCGGAGTCAACTACAATGAGCAGTTCTTC. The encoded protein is CASSQRGVNYNEQFF.